The 24 T cell receptor beta chains presented below share a single source sample, sequenced in a study of regulatory T cells in long-lasting Graves disease. Described time point: newly diagnosed GD, antithyroid drugs for less than 3 months. RNA extracted from PBMCs served as the sequencing template. iRepertoire HTBI primers and Arm-PCR of CDR3 regions built TCR beta libraries. TCRdb re-called the multiplex PCR reads with MiXCR, one entry per CDR3 protein. The table has 350,000 to 550,000 distinct CDR3 sequences, around 14% seen once. The same sample was also used in a study of T cells in Graves' hyperthyroidism and ophthalmopathy.

The sequenced sample was peripheral blood mononuclear cells (PBMCs), obtained at new diagnosis, from a patient treated with antithyroid drugs. The receptors were sampled from a woman aged 25 to 45 with Graves disease.

In the case of this clonotype: A read error may explain this, as a much larger clone is one base away. J is TRBJ1-6 and V is TRBV6-2 or TRBV6-3; 9 nucleotides match TRBD1. The CDR3 runs 19 residues. The germline V gene encodes CDR1 MNHEY and CDR2 SVGEGT. The CDR3 region has the DNA TGTGCCAGCAATTACAAGGGACAGGGAGATTTCCCCTATAATTCACCCCTCCACTTT. It specifies CASNYKGQGDFPYNSPLHF.

This clonotype came up many times. V is TRBV6-5 and J is TRBJ2-3; TRBD1 agrees at 9 bases. The germline V gene has CDR1 MNHEY and CDR2 SVGAGI. The CDR3 is 19 residues long. The ends lost 0 bases at V and 1 base at J; junction bases unmatched: 11. DNA of the CDR3: TGTGCCAGCAGTTACTCGATCCGGACAGGGGAAGTGGGCACAGATACGCAGTATTTT. Protein: CASSYSIRTGEVGTDTQYF.

Many counts were recorded for this clonotype. V usage is TRBV7-3 and J usage is TRBJ2-1; TRBD2 agrees at 14 bases. Per germline, CDR1 SGHTA and CDR2 FQGTGA. The CDR3 has 15 amino acids. V was clipped by 4 bases and J by 12 bases; unmatched bases: 8. In nucleotides, the CDR3 is TGTGCCAGCAGCTCATCCGGGACTAGCGGGAGTGGGCAGTTCTTC. It is translated as CASSSSGTSGSGQFF.

This clonotype was seen a handful of times. V usage is TRBV20-1 and J usage is TRBJ2-5; 8 bases map to TRBD2. CDR1 and CDR2 (germline): DFQATT, SNEGSKA (reference sequence). This CDR3 is built from 14 residues. V dropped 3 bases and J dropped 4; count of bases not matched to a gene: 7. The CDR3 DNA reads as TGCAGTGCTAGCCGGACTAGCTGGGGAGAGACCCAGTACTTC. This sequence encodes CSASRTSWGETQYF.

The chain is built from TRBV7-9 and TRBJ1-2; TRBD1 agrees at 9 bases. The CDR3 runs 14 residues. The V segment lost 5 bases and the J segment 4 bases; nucleotides outside the gene matches: 5. Germline loops: CDR1 SEHNR, CDR2 FQNEAQ (reference sequence). The CDR3 region has the DNA TGTGCCAGCAGCCGCGGGGGACAGGGCTATGGCTACACCTTC. Its translation is CASSRGGQGYGYTF.

This clonotype was counted at least ten times. The chain employs TRBV11-1 and TRBJ2-3; 9 positions agree with TRBD1. The CDR3 covers 16 residues. The V gene end was trimmed by 5 bases and the J gene end by 4 bases; junction bases not matched to a gene: 10. Germline lookup yields CDR1 SGHAT and CDR2 FQDESV (reference sequence). The CDR3 DNA reads as TGTGCCAGCAGCAATGTCGGACAGGGGTATGCAGATACGCAGTATTTT. Translation: CASSNVGQGYADTQYF. The variable domain in full, with the rest retrieved from reference TRBV11-1 and TRBJ2-3, is EAEVAQSPRYKITEKSQAVAFWCDPISGHATLYWYRQILGQGPELLVQFQDESVVDDSQLPKDRFSAERLKGVDSTLKIQPAELGDSAMYLCASSNVGQGYADTQYFGPGTRLTVL.

The CDR3 sequence: CASSERSSSYNSPLHF. As DNA, the CDR3 is TGTGCCAGCAGTGAACGGTCAAGCTCCTATAATTCACCCCTCCACTTT. The J gene is TRBJ1-6, the V gene TRBV25-1; D is unclear. CDR3 length: 16 amino acids. The germline gives CDR1 MGHDK, CDR2 SYGVNS. V lost 2 bases and J lost 0, with 8 bases in between. The full variable domain, rest sourced from reference TRBV25-1 and TRBJ1-6, is EADIYQTPRYLVIGTGKKITLECSQTMGHDKMYWYQQDPGMELHLIHYSYGVNSTEKGDLSSESTVSRIRTEHFPLTLESARPSHTSQYLCASSERSSSYNSPLHFGNGTRLTVT.

The chain combines TRBV7-9 with TRBJ1-4; D is perhaps TRBD1 (5 bases). Germline V gene lookup returns CDR1 SEHNR and CDR2 FQNEAQ (reference sequence). This CDR3 region has 16 residues. Trimming shortened V by 3 bases and J by 8 bases, and 19 bases separated the two germline ends. Written as DNA, the CDR3 is TGTGCCAGCAGCTTGGTTCCGGGGCCCCAGGAGGAAAAACTGTTTTTT. The encoded protein is CASSLVPGPQEEKLFF. Complete variable domain (other parts from reference TRBV7-9 and TRBJ1-4): DTGVSQNPRHKITKRGQNVTFRCDPISEHNRLYWYRQTLGQGPEFLTYFQNEAQLEKSRLLSDRFSAERPKGSFSTLEIQRTEQGDSAMYLCASSLVPGPQEEKLFFGSGTQLSVL.

About this clonotype itself: The conserved closing phenylalanine or tryptophan is absent in this CDR3, likely reflecting a read error. The chain joins TRBV4-1 to TRBJ2-1; D unresolved. Germline CDR1 MGHRA, CDR2 YSYEKL. This CDR3 is 16 amino acids long. Trimming took off 3 bases at V and 0 bases at J, with 12 bases between the two ends. The CDR3 sequence is CASSQWLDISYNEQFL. CDR3 sequence (DNA): TGCGCCAGCAGCCAGTGGTTAGACATCTCCTACAATGAGCAGTTCCTC.

This clonotype was picked up many times. The chain carries TRBV20-1 and TRBJ2-1, with a tentative D call TRBD2 (5 bases). This CDR3 comprises 16 residues. V shed 6 bases and J shed 9 bases, with 27 bases lying between them. The germline gives CDR1 DFQATT, CDR2 SNEGSKA (reference sequence). CDR3 amino acids: CSASPLNPRVEVEQFF. The DNA for the CDR3 is TGCAGTGCCAGTCCACTAAACCCCCGGGTGGAGGTTGAGCAGTTCTTC.

In this sample, this clonotype turned up a few times. One end of the junction fails to match germline, which may point to a read error. This chain joins TRBV11-2 and TRBJ2-2; perhaps D is TRBD1 or TRBD2 (5 bases each). There are 19 residues in the CDR3. In germline, CDR1 is SGHAT, CDR2 FQNNGV. The CDR3 region has the DNA TGTGCCAGCAGCTCGGGGCTAGTTCTCACCAATTCGAACACCAGGGAGCTGTTTTTT. Protein product: CASSSGLVLTNSNTRELFF.

At least ten counts were recorded for this clonotype. The chain uses TRBV3-1 and TRBJ2-4, with D perhaps TRBD2 (5 bases). V was trimmed by 0 bases and J by 7 bases, leaving 13 bases between them. The CDR3 runs to 15 residues. Germline V gene data show CDR1 as LGHDT and CDR2 as YNNKEL (reference sequence). CDR3 in amino acids: CASSQEGLALNIQYF. In nucleotides, the CDR3 is TGTGCCAGCAGCCAAGAAGGCCTAGCACTGAACATTCAGTACTTC. Drawing the rest from reference TRBV3-1 and TRBJ2-4, the complete variable domain is DTAVSQTPKYLVTQMGNDKSIKCEQNLGHDTMYWYKQDSKKFLKIMFSYNNKELIINETVPNRFSPKSPDKAHLNLHINSLELGDSAVYFCASSQEGLALNIQYFGAGTRLSVL.

This clonotype was counted a few times. This chain joins TRBV4-1 and TRBJ2-7, with D uncertain. CDR3 length: 15 amino acids. Trimming removed 4 bases from V and 5 bases from J, with 18 bases in between. The germline V gene encodes CDR1 MGHRA and CDR2 YSYEKL. The CDR3 protein is CASSLERTGVNEQYF. The CDR3 coding sequence is TGCGCCAGCAGCCTAGAGAGGACGGGTGTCAACGAGCAGTACTTC.

This chain joins TRBV11-2 and TRBJ2-2, with D maybe TRBD2 (5 bases). Germline V CDR1 and CDR2: SGHAT, FQNNGV. The V and J ends lost 1 base and 8 bases respectively, with 8 bases between them. The CDR3 runs 13 residues. CDR3 nucleotides: TGTGCCAGCAGCTTAGGGACTTTAGGGGAGCTGTTTTTT. Protein product: CASSLGTLGELFF.

Ten or more counts support this clonotype. The chain is built from TRBV12-3 or TRBV12-4 and TRBJ2-3, with D hard to call. Trimming removed 7 bases at V and 6 bases at J, with 14 bases between. The CDR3 has 13 residues. The CDR3 protein is CASTDQAPDTQYF. CDR3 DNA: TGTGCCAGCACCGACCAGGCCCCCGATACGCAGTATTTT.

This clonotype was seen a handful of times. The chain employs TRBV7-9 and TRBJ1-2; 7 bases agree with TRBD1. Germline loops: CDR1 SEHNR, CDR2 FQNEAQ (reference sequence). The trim removed 3 bases at V and 4 bases at J, leaving 8 bases unmatched. The CDR3 has 15 amino acids. Written as DNA, the CDR3 is TGTGCCAGCAGCTTTACAGGGGCCGGCGGCTATGGCTACACCTTC. Translated: CASSFTGAGGYGYTF.

This clonotype was recorded at least ten times. This chain connects TRBV2 to TRBJ2-5; TRBD1 agrees at 7 bases. The CDR3 is 13 amino acids. Germline loops: CDR1 SNHLY, CDR2 FYNNEI. Trimming removed 6 bases from V and 4 bases from J; junction bases left unmatched: 5. CDR3 nucleotides: TGTGCCAGCAGGTCCAGGGGGTCAGAGACCCAGTACTTC. Amino acids: CASRSRGSETQYF.

This clonotype was picked up many times. This chain joins TRBV27 and TRBJ2-1; 7 positions match TRBD1. V was clipped by 5 bases and J by 0 bases; unmatched bases: 4. Germline CDR1 and CDR2: MNHEY and SMNVEV (reference sequence). The CDR3 is 15 residues long. For the CDR3, the DNA is TGTGCCAGCAGTATGGACAGGAGCTCCTACAATGAGCAGTTCTTC. Protein product: CASSMDRSSYNEQFF.

This clonotype was seen repeatedly, ten times or more. The CDR3 loop reads CASSFTSTAFIVDNEQFF. The CDR3 DNA reads as TGTGCCAGCAGTTTCACTAGTACAGCCTTCATAGTTGACAATGAGCAGTTCTTC. The rearrangement uses TRBV27 and TRBJ2-1, with D perhaps TRBD2 (5 bases). The CDR3 loop spans 18 amino acids. The ends were cut back, 3 bases at V and 5 bases at J, with 23 bases in the middle. Germline CDR1 is MNHEY and CDR2 is SMNVEV (reference sequence).

In this sample, this clonotype turned up many times. In DNA form, the CDR3 reads TGTGCCAGCAGCTCACTAGCGGGAGCGGAGGGAGGCGGCAATGAGCAGTTCTTC. Amino acid sequence: CASSSLAGAEGGGNEQFF. The chain combines TRBV13 with TRBJ2-1, with TRBD2 matching over 11 bases. Germline loops: CDR1 PRHDT, CDR2 FYEKMQ (reference sequence). Trimming removed 4 bases from V and 6 bases from J; junction bases left unmatched: 14. The CDR3 totals 18 residues.

This clonotype was counted between two and nine times. Just one base apart from a much larger clone, this may be a read error. The CDR3 does not close with the conserved phenylalanine or tryptophan, likely indicating a read error. V usage is TRBV7-9 and J usage is TRBJ1-2; the D is unclear. Trimming removed 5 bases from V and 6 bases from J, with 22 bases in between. The CDR3 totals 16 residues. Per germline, CDR1 SEHNR and CDR2 FQNEAQ (reference sequence). Here the CDR3 reads CASSLQGVVQRNGYTL. The CDR3 coding sequence is TGTGCCAGCAGCCTACAAGGCGTAGTCCAAAGGAATGGCTACACCCTC.

This clonotype was observed a handful of times. The chain couples TRBV14 to TRBJ2-7; D not resolved. The CDR3 runs to 15 residues. CDR1 is SGHDN and CDR2 is FVKESK in the germline V gene. With 0 bases removed from V and 0 bases from J, the gap between germline ends came to 9 bases. The CDR3, as DNA: TGTGCCAGCAGCCAAGATGGGATTAGCTCCTACGAGCAGTACTTC. Its translation is CASSQDGISSYEQYF.

This clonotype has more than one count but fewer than ten. This rearrangement joins TRBV20-1 to TRBJ2-5, with 12 nucleotides matching TRBD2. Germline loops: CDR1 DFQATT, CDR2 SNEGSKA (reference sequence). V lost 0 bases, J lost 5 bases, and 16 bases stayed unmatched. This CDR3 comprises 19 residues. The CDR3 DNA follows: TGCAGTGCTAGAGATAGGGCTAGCGGGAGGGTTTTGTTTGGGGAGACCCAGTACTTC. Translating it yields CSARDRASGRVLFGETQYF.

V usage is TRBV24-1 and J usage is TRBJ2-2; possible D gene TRBD2, 6 bases. V was trimmed by 0 bases and J by 6 bases, leaving 13 bases between them. The CDR3 contains 16 residues. Germline CDR1 reads KGHDR; CDR2 reads SFDVKD. In nucleotides, the CDR3 is TGTGCCACCAGTGATTTGGGGACTCAGCGAGCCGGGGAGCTGTTTTTT. Translation: CATSDLGTQRAGELFF.